This T cell receptor beta chain was recorded in a study of T-cell reconstitution after alpha-beta-depleted transplantation in children. The germline V gene encodes CDR1 SGHTA and CDR2 FQGNSA. The CDR3 length is 14 residues. Trimming removed 4 bases at V and 2 bases at J, with 11 bases between. Unique molecular identifiers were used in preparing the TCRbeta library. One entry per CDR3 protein, called by TCRdb with MiXCR from the PCR reads. This sample has around 600,000 distinct CDR3 sequences; roughly 15% occur once, and the top ten carry 1.1%. The chain links TRBV7-2 to TRBJ1-1; D not certain. The receptor's source is a human donor who donated a stem cell graft to a child with acute myeloid leukemia. This material consisted of PBMCs from the stem cell graft donor, taken from the stem cell graft. The CDR3 region has the DNA TGTGCCAGCAGCTACCGGGGAGAAAACACTGAAGCTTTCTTT. The encoded protein is CASSYRGENTEAFF.